This passage covers 31 T cell receptor beta chains from one sample sequenced in a study of tumor-infiltrating lymphocytes in primary liver carcinoma. The authors made TCR beta cDNA from approximately 500 ng total RNA with a constant-region primer. Sequencing libraries for TCR beta derived from three nested multiplex PCR rounds that used slightly modified ARM-PCR. Primers for the first two PCR rounds were TRBV1-TRBV30 forward primers and a C-beta reverse primer (about 10 cycles per round). TCRdb passed the multiplex PCR reads through MiXCR, listing each CDR3 protein once. The repertoire holds 75,000 to 80,000 distinct CDR3 sequences, with about three quarters as singletons. Taking about 18-32 mg of unsorted bulk tissue, the authors co-extracted RNA and DNA. The sample taken for sequencing was tumor-adjacent normal liver tissue. These receptors were obtained from a man aged 35-49 years with primary liver carcinoma and hepatitis B virus infection.

On this clonotype: An end of the junction does not agree with germline; a read error may underlie this. V gene TRBV11-2 combines with J gene TRBJ2-5; possible D gene TRBD2, 5 bases. Germline CDR1 SGHAT, CDR2 FQNNGV. This CDR3 has 18 residues. CDR3 loop: CASSLDPWYSARGEAQYF. The CDR3 nucleotides are TGTGCCAGCAGCTTAGATCCGTGGTATAGCGCGAGAGGAGAGGCCCAGTACTTC.

Only a few counts were recorded for this clonotype. V is TRBV7-2 and J is TRBJ2-1, with D possibly TRBD1 on 5 matching bases. V shed 3 bases and J shed 4 bases, with 10 bases lying between them. This CDR3 has 14 amino acids. The germline V gene encodes CDR1 SGHTA and CDR2 FQGNSA. The CDR3 sequence: CASSFDRNYNEQFF. As DNA, the CDR3 is TGTGCCAGCAGCTTCGACAGAAATTACAATGAGCAGTTCTTC.

Ten or more counts support this clonotype. The chain carries TRBV5-1 and TRBJ2-2; D ambiguous. Looked up from germline, CDR1 is SGHRS and CDR2 is YFSETQ. There are 12 residues in the CDR3. Trimming took off 0 bases at V and 7 bases at J, with 4 bases between the two ends. CDR3 amino acids: CASSLVHGELFF. The CDR3 DNA sequence: TGCGCCAGCAGCTTGGTTCACGGGGAGCTGTTTTTT.

To note about this clonotype: A junction boundary mismatches the germline segment, possibly from a read error. The chain combines TRBV5-4 with TRBJ2-2; perhaps TRBD2 as D (6 bases). Germline CDR1 is SGHNT and CDR2 is YYREEE (reference sequence). The CDR3 is made up of 16 amino acids. The CDR3 loop reads CASSPDCGVNTGELLF. CDR3 nucleotide sequence: TGTGCTAGCAGCCCGGATTGCGGGGTGAACACCGGGGAGCTGTTATTT.

This clonotype was seen more than once but under ten times. The chain carries TRBV11-2 and TRBJ2-1; D may be TRBD1 (5 bases). Trimming pared 7 bases from V and 6 bases from J, leaving 16 bases between. Germline CDR1 SGHAT, CDR2 FQNNGV. The CDR3 loop spans 14 amino acids. Here the CDR3 reads CASIQPGASNEQFF. CDR3 sequence (DNA): TGTGCCAGCATCCAACCTGGGGCTAGCAATGAGCAGTTCTTC.

The J gene is TRBJ2-3, the V gene TRBV5-4; D is undetermined. V lost 6 bases, J lost 2 bases, and 16 bases lay in between. Per germline, CDR1 SGHNT and CDR2 YYREEE (reference sequence). CDR3 length equals 15 residues. Here the CDR3 reads CASTSFVASTDTQYF. The CDR3 DNA sequence: TGTGCCAGCACCTCCTTCGTAGCTTCCACAGATACGCAGTATTTT.

This clonotype has ten or more counts. V is TRBV5-4 and J is TRBJ2-4; no clear D. Germline V CDR1 and CDR2: SGHNT, YYREEE (reference sequence). The CDR3 has 12 residues. The ends were cut back, 0 bases at V and 9 bases at J, with 7 bases in the middle. CDR3 loop: CASSLDRAIQYF. CDR3 bases: TGTGCCAGCAGCTTGGATAGGGCCATTCAGTACTTC.

Details on this clonotype: The conserved final phenylalanine or tryptophan is absent from the CDR3, which likely points to a read error. The V gene is TRBV29-1, the J gene TRBJ2-5; D is possibly TRBD2 (7 bases). V shed 6 bases and J shed 4 bases, with 24 bases lying between them. The germline CDR1 and CDR2 sequences are SQVTM and ANQGSEA. This CDR3 region has 16 residues. CDR3 DNA sequence: TGCAGCGTGCCGGTGGGGACGGGGGGCCTAGGAGAGACCCAGTACTCC. This encodes CSVPVGTGGLGETQYS.

The chain is built from TRBV4-2 and TRBJ1-4; the D is unclear. The CDR3 has 16 residues. Between the trimmed V and J ends, which lost 3 bases and 5 bases, there was a span of 16 bases. Germline CDR1 reads LGHNA; CDR2 reads YNFKEQ. CDR3 protein: CASSQGSQLPNEKLFF. The CDR3, as DNA: TGTGCCAGCAGCCAGGGTTCTCAGCTGCCCAATGAAAAACTGTTTTTT.

For this clonotype: The junction departs from the called germline gene at one end, perhaps through a read error. The V and J genes are TRBV5-6 and TRBJ2-7, with D possibly being TRBD1 (5 bases). This CDR3 comprises 14 residues. In germline, CDR1 is SGHDT, CDR2 YYEEEE. CDR3 nucleotide sequence: TGTGCCAGCAGCTTCCAAGGGGCAGCCTACGAGCAGTGCTTC. Amino acid sequence: CASSFQGAAYEQCF.

Concerning this clonotype itself: A read error may account for a junction end that differs from germline. The rearrangement uses TRBV6-2 or TRBV6-3 and TRBJ1-4; the D gene is possibly TRBD1 (6 bases). Germline lookup yields CDR1 MNHEY and CDR2 SVGEGT. The CDR3 consists of 14 residues. The CDR3 sequence: CTSSLRQENEKLFF. DNA for the CDR3: TGTACCAGCAGTTTACGACAGGAAAATGAAAAACTGTTTTTT.

About this clonotype: This could be a read error, since a much larger clone is one nucleotide away. The V and J genes are TRBV7-9 and TRBJ1-2; D is possibly TRBD1 (6 bases). Germline CDR1 and CDR2: SEHNR and FQNEAQ (reference sequence). CDR3 length: 12 residues. The CDR3 protein is CASSQGAQGYIF. The DNA of the CDR3 is TGTGCCAGCAGCCAAGGGGCACAGGGCTACATCTTC. Combining the CDR3 with reference TRBV7-9 and TRBJ1-2 gives the whole variable domain DTGVSQNPRHKITKRGQNVTFRCDPISEHNRLYWYRQTLGQGPEFLTYFQNEAQLEKSRLLSDRFSAERPKGSFSTLEIQRTEQGDSAMYLCASSQGAQGYIFGSGTRLTVV.

This clonotype was seen only a few times. Likely a read error: the CDR3 ends without its conserved phenylalanine or tryptophan. The CDR3 reads CASSLVLANTYNKQFL. The CDR3 region has the DNA TGTGCCAGCAGCTTAGTCCTAGCCAATACCTACAATAAGCAGTTCCTC. V gene TRBV7-8 combines with J gene TRBJ2-1, with a possible D match to TRBD2 (5 bases). CDR1 SGHVS and CDR2 FQNEAQ come from the germline V gene. The CDR3 loop spans 16 amino acids.

About this clonotype itself: A read error may account for a junction end that differs from germline. J is TRBJ1-5 and V is TRBV6-1; D might be TRBD1 (5 bases). The CDR3 length is 15 residues. CDR1 MNHNS and CDR2 SASEGT come from the germline V gene. The CDR3 DNA follows: TGTGCCGACAGTGAAATCTCCTATAGCAATCAACCCCAGCATTTT. Residues: CADSEISYSNQPQHF.

The chain recombines TRBV11-2 with TRBJ2-2; D tentatively reads TRBD1 or TRBD2 (5 bases each). The germline CDR1 and CDR2 sequences are SGHAT and FQNNGV. This CDR3 spans 15 amino acids. The CDR3 protein is CARSLRGDPIGELFF. DNA for the CDR3: TGTGCTAGAAGCTTGCGTGGGGACCCTATCGGGGAGCTGTTTTTT.

Comment on this clonotype: This is likely a read error, given that the CDR3 carries no conserved phenylalanine or tryptophan at its end. The chain joins TRBV29-1 to TRBJ1-5; a possible D gene is TRBD1 (6 bases). Looked up from germline, CDR1 is SQVTM and CDR2 is ANQGSEA. The CDR3 contains 13 residues. CDR3 coding DNA: TGTAGCGTTGTCGGACAGATCAATCAGCCCCAGCATTTA. Amino acids: CSVVGQINQPQHL.

This sequence joins TRBV28 and TRBJ2-1, with 10 bases that match TRBD1. CDR3 length equals 18 residues. Looked up from germline, CDR1 is MDHEN and CDR2 is SYDVKM. V lost 5 bases to trimming and J lost 5 bases; unmatched junction nucleotides: 15. The CDR3 DNA reads as TGTGCCAGCAGTGAAAACGTTATTGACAGGGGGCTCGACAATGAGCAGTTCTTC. As protein: CASSENVIDRGLDNEQFF.

Of note for this clonotype: An end of the junction differs from the germline gene, which may be a read error. This rearrangement joins TRBV6-2 or TRBV6-3 to TRBJ1-5, with TRBD1 matching 7 bases. The CDR3 totals 15 residues. CDR1 is MNHEY, CDR2 SVGEGT, per germline. The CDR3 DNA sequence: TGTGCCAGCGGTTACAGGGGTGGGGGCAACCAGCCCCAGCATTTT. Residues: CASGYRGGGNQPQHF.

This clonotype was counted a few times. As the CDR3 is not closed by the conserved phenylalanine or tryptophan, this likely results from a read error. The CDR3 region is CASSYMLGQDNYEQYS. The CDR3, as DNA: TGTGCCAGCAGTTACATGTTGGGACAGGACAACTACGAGCAGTACTCC. V and J are TRBV6-5 and TRBJ2-7, with TRBD1 matching 8 bases. Germline lookup yields CDR1 MNHEY and CDR2 SVGAGI. There are 16 residues in the CDR3. Losses at the gene ends were 2 bases for V and 3 bases for J; bases not matched to a gene: 9.

Concerning this clonotype itself: No conserved phenylalanine or tryptophan ends this CDR3, so it is likely a read error. This chain uses TRBV4-1 with TRBJ1-6; no reliable D call. The CDR3 consists of 18 residues. The germline V gene has CDR1 MGHRA and CDR2 YSYEKL. V was shortened by 0 bases and J by 0 bases, with 12 bases between the two germline ends. The chain's CDR3 is CASSQDGLASSYNSPLHS. The CDR3 region has the DNA TGCGCCAGCAGCCAAGACGGACTGGCCAGCTCCTATAATTCACCCCTCCACTCT.

On this clonotype itself: The junction and the germline gene differ at one end; a read error may be behind it. In DNA form, the CDR3 reads TGTGTCAGCAGTGAAAGTCACGATAACTATGGCTACGCCTTC. Translated, it gives CVSSESHDNYGYAF. V and J are TRBV6-1 and TRBJ1-2, with no clear D. CDR3 length: 14 amino acids. Germline CDR1 and CDR2: MNHNS and SASEGT.

In regard to this clonotype: One end of the junction fails to match germline, which may point to a read error. The chain joins TRBV5-1 to TRBJ2-5; D remains ambiguous. Germline CDR1 SGHRS, CDR2 YFSETQ. The CDR3 covers 11 residues. CDR3 loop: CANSYGETQYF. CDR3 DNA sequence: TGCGCCAACAGCTACGGAGAGACCCAGTACTTC.

A note on this clonotype: One end of the junction varies from germline; a read error may be responsible. V is TRBV4-3 and J is TRBJ2-1; D could derive from TRBD1 or TRBD2 (5 bases each). CDR1 is LGHNA and CDR2 is YSLEER in the germline V gene. CDR3 length: 17 amino acids. The CDR3 spells CASSLDLDQGPINEQFF. DNA of the CDR3: TGCGCCAGTAGCCTAGATTTGGACCAGGGACCTATCAATGAGCAGTTCTTC.

This chain links TRBV12-3 or TRBV12-4 with TRBJ2-2, with D possibly matching TRBD2 (6 bases). This CDR3 spans 13 amino acids. Trimming shortened V by 7 bases and J by 8 bases, and 14 bases separated the two germline ends. The CDR3 nucleotides are TGTGCCAGCATCTATAGGCTAGCGGGGGAGCTGTTTTTT. This encodes CASIYRLAGELFF.

As concerns this clonotype: No conserved phenylalanine or tryptophan is present at the end of the CDR3, so a read error is the likely explanation. This chain links TRBV29-1 with TRBJ2-7; D could derive from TRBD1 or TRBD2 (5 bases each). V lost 7 bases, J lost 6 bases, and 16 bases lay in between. Germline V lookup: CDR1 SQVTM, CDR2 ANQGSEA. CDR3 length: 12 residues. The CDR3 coding sequence is TGCAGCGATGAGATTGGGGCGGGCGAGCAGTACTCC. This gives the protein CSDEIGAGEQYS.

This chain connects TRBV29-1 to TRBJ2-7, with TRBD2 matching 8 bases. Germline CDR1 SQVTM, CDR2 ANQGSEA. The CDR3 totals 13 residues. In nucleotides, the CDR3 is TGCAATGCTAGAGCGGGAGACTCCTACGAGCAGTACTTC. Translated, it gives CNARAGDSYEQYF.

Details on this clonotype: One end of the junction does not line up with germline, which may come from a read error. The chain couples TRBV6-1 to TRBJ2-6, with D tentatively TRBD1 (5 bases). The CDR3 has 15 amino acids. CDR1 MNHNS and CDR2 SASEGT come from the germline V gene. The CDR3 DNA reads as TGTGCCAGCAGTGAGACAGCCTCTTGGGCCAGCGTCCTGACTTTC. This encodes CASSETASWASVLTF.

Remarks on this clonotype: This could be a read error, since a much larger clone is one nucleotide away. This sequence joins TRBV11-2 and TRBJ2-1, with 11 bases lining up with TRBD2. CDR1 is SGHAT and CDR2 is FQNNGV in the germline V gene. The CDR3 is 16 residues long. The CDR3 nucleotides read TGTGCCAGCAGCTACACCGGGACTAGCGGTAGCAATGAGCGGTTCTTC. Translated: CASSYTGTSGSNERFF.

This clonotype came up many times. The rearrangement links TRBV29-1 to TRBJ1-1; D is perhaps TRBD1 (6 bases). This CDR3 region has 13 residues. Germline-derived CDR1 and CDR2 are SQVTM and ANQGSEA. Trimming pared 6 bases from V and 1 base from J, leaving 12 bases between. CDR3 loop: CSVQDRKNTEAFF. In DNA, the CDR3 is TGCAGCGTCCAGGACAGAAAGAACACTGAAGCTTTCTTT. The full variable domain, completed using reference TRBV29-1 and TRBJ1-1, is SAVISQKPSRDICQRGTSLTIQCQVDSQVTMMFWYRQQPGQSLTLIATANQGSEATYESGFVIDKFPISRPNLTFSTLTVSNMSPEDSSIYLCSVQDRKNTEAFFGQGTRLTVV.

This clonotype has a count of ten or more. The rearrangement joins TRBV6-1 to TRBJ2-1, with D tentatively TRBD2 (7 bases). Germline V lookup: CDR1 MNHNS, CDR2 SASEGT. CDR3 length: 14 amino acids. Between the trimmed V and J ends, which lost 6 bases and 10 bases, there was a span of 19 bases. This chain's CDR3 is CASRRGGLVQEQFF. CDR3 DNA sequence: TGTGCCAGCAGGAGGGGGGGTTTAGTACAGGAGCAGTTCTTC.

Of note for this clonotype: A much larger clone differs from this one at a single base, so this may be a read error. CDR3 DNA: TGCGCCAGCAGCTTTGAGGGCGCGGCGCCTAAGCAGTTCTTC. Translated: CASSFEGAAPKQFF. This chain joins TRBV5-1 and TRBJ2-1, with D tentatively TRBD2 (5 bases). This CDR3 region has 14 residues. Deletions cut 2 bases from V and 11 bases from J, with 17 bases between. Germline CDR1 and CDR2: SGHRS and YFSETQ. Drawing the rest from reference TRBV5-1 and TRBJ2-1, the complete variable domain is KAGVTQTPRYLIKTRGQQVTLSCSPISGHRSVSWYQQTPGQGLQFLFEYFSETQRNKGNFPGRFSGRQFSNSRSEMNVSTLELGDSALYLCASSFEGAAPKQFFGPGTRLTVL.